These 31 T cell receptor beta chains came from one sample sequenced in a study of T cell responses to AZD1222 COVID-19 vaccine. Profiling relied on immunoSEQ multiplex PCR, and the TCRdb table lists in-frame clones only, not all of them. The sample carries 150,000 to 160,000 clones, approximately 87% recorded once. The material sequenced was peripheral blood, taken on day 0 of MenACWY control vaccination. Every receptor here comes from an adult in good health.

The chain links TRBV3-1 (or the pseudogene TRBV3-2) to TRBJ1-2; no clear D. Between the trimmed V and J ends, which lost 0 bases and 4 bases, there was a span of 3 bases. CDR1 is LGHDT and CDR2 is YNNKEL in the germline V gene (reference sequence). The CDR3 sequence is 12 residues long. DNA of the CDR3: TGTGCCAGCAGCCAAGAAACCTATGGCTACACCTTC. It yields the protein CASSQETYGYTF.

The rearrangement uses TRBV29-1 and TRBJ1-1, with 7 bases aligning to TRBD1. The CDR3 has 14 amino acids. Germline lookup yields CDR1 SQVTM and CDR2 ANQGSEA. After removal of 8 bases from V and 0 bases from J, the junction contained 9 bases not matched to a gene. The CDR3 region is CSLSGTAMNTEAFF. The CDR3 DNA sequence: TGCAGCCTCTCCGGGACAGCCATGAACACTGAAGCTTTCTTT.

V and J are TRBV4-2 and TRBJ1-5; tentatively, D is TRBD1 (5 bases). In germline, CDR1 is LGHNA, CDR2 YNFKEQ. V lost 2 bases and J 1 base, leaving 12 bases between the germline ends. The CDR3 loop spans 16 amino acids. CDR3 coding DNA: TGTGCCAGCAGCCAACCGACGGGACTCAGCAATCAGCCCCAGCATTTT. This translates into CASSQPTGLSNQPQHF.

The V call is TRBV12-3 or TRBV12-4, the J call TRBJ2-3; 10 bases map to TRBD1. Trimming took 6 bases from V and 5 from J; bases not matched to a gene: 2. CDR3 length equals 13 residues. The CDR3 nucleotides are TGTGCCAGCAGCGACAGGGGGCAAGATACGCAGTATTTT. It translates to CASSDRGQDTQYF.

The genes are TRBV18 and TRBJ1-1; a weak D match, TRBD1 (5 bases). The CDR3 covers 14 residues. The germline gives CDR1 KGHSH, CDR2 LQKENI. V was shortened by 3 bases and J by 6 bases, with 14 bases between the two germline ends. DNA for the CDR3: TGTGCCAGCTCACCCACCGGAGGAGGGGCTGAAGCTTTCTTT. Translating gives CASSPTGGGAEAFF. The variable domain in full, with the rest retrieved from reference TRBV18 and TRBJ1-1, is NAGVMQNPRHLVRRRGQEARLRCSPMKGHSHVYWYRQLPEEGLKFMVYLQKENIIDESGMPKERFSAEFPKEGPSILRIQQVVRGDSAAYFCASSPTGGGAEAFFGQGTRLTVV.

This clone has a single count. The chain has TRBV2 and TRBJ1-5; TRBD1 aligns across 7 bases. This CDR3 comprises 15 residues. The germline gives CDR1 SNHLY, CDR2 FYNNEI. The ends lost 5 bases at V and 2 bases at J; junction bases unmatched: 6. CDR3 in amino acids: CASSLVTGRNQPQHF. As DNA, the CDR3 is TGTGCCAGCAGTCTAGTGACAGGGCGCAATCAGCCCCAGCATTTT.

The V and J genes are TRBV3-1 (or the pseudogene TRBV3-2) and TRBJ1-4; D is unclear. With 5 bases removed from V and 0 bases from J, the gap between germline ends came to 10 bases. Germline CDR1 is LGHDT and CDR2 is YNNKEL (reference sequence). This CDR3 contains 15 residues. The CDR3 spells CASSLRTATNEKLFF. CDR3 DNA sequence: TGTGCCAGCAGCTTGCGGACGGCAACTAATGAAAAACTGTTTTTT.

This clone occurred once. The rearrangement joins TRBV12-3 or TRBV12-4 to TRBJ1-1; unclear D gene. This CDR3 contains 13 residues. The germline V and J ends were trimmed by 5 bases and 4 bases, with 11 bases remaining between them. The chain's CDR3 is CASSTRWGTEAFF. The CDR3 nucleotides read TGTGCCAGCAGTACCCGGTGGGGCACTGAAGCTTTCTTT.

This clone showed up just once. The genes are TRBV11-2 and TRBJ2-5; the D is unclear. V dropped 5 bases and J dropped 5 bases, with 15 bases sitting between them. The germline V gene encodes CDR1 SGHAT and CDR2 FQNNGV. The CDR3 sequence is 14 residues long. The CDR3 sequence: CASSPNGPGETQYF. In DNA form, the CDR3 reads TGTGCCAGCAGCCCTAATGGGCCCGGGGAGACCCAGTACTTC.

This chain connects TRBV6-5 to TRBJ2-3; a weak D match, TRBD2 (7 bases). The germline V gene encodes CDR1 MNHEY and CDR2 SVGAGI. Between the trimmed V and J ends, which lost 6 bases and 4 bases, there was a span of 14 bases. CDR3 length: 14 amino acids. This chain's CDR3 is CASSTRRGPDTQYF. The CDR3 coding sequence is TGTGCCAGCAGCACCAGGCGGGGGCCAGATACGCAGTATTTT.

The V call is TRBV28, the J call TRBJ1-3; the D is unclear. The V end was cut by 4 bases, the J end by 1 base, with 11 bases between. Germline V gene sequence: CDR1 MDHEN, CDR2 SYDVKM. This CDR3 region has 15 residues. The CDR3 nucleotides are TGTGCCAGCAGTTCTCCTGGACGGTCTGGAAACACCATATATTTT. Translated, it gives CASSSPGRSGNTIYF.

V is TRBV6-6 and J is TRBJ2-5; a weak D match, TRBD2 (6 bases). The V and J ends lost 7 bases and 5 bases respectively, with 17 bases between them. CDR1 and CDR2 from the germline V gene are MNHNY and SVGAGI (reference sequence). This CDR3 has 14 amino acids. DNA of the CDR3: TGTGCCAGCACCCAGTCCGGGACTGCCGAGACCCAGTACTTC. Its translation is CASTQSGTAETQYF.

V is TRBV28 and J is TRBJ1-1; a weak D match, TRBD1 (5 bases). CDR1 and CDR2 from the germline V gene are MDHEN and SYDVKM. Trimming shortened V by 5 bases and J by 0 bases, and 16 bases separated the two germline ends. CDR3 length: 16 amino acids. CDR3 sequence reads: CASSATGPLMNTEAFF. CDR3 DNA: TGTGCCAGCAGTGCCACGGGGCCATTAATGAACACTGAAGCTTTCTTT.

The J gene is TRBJ1-2, the V gene TRBV5-6; 7 bases agree with TRBD1. Germline V gene data show CDR1 as SGHDT and CDR2 as YYEEEE. The ends lost 4 bases at V and 6 bases at J; junction bases unmatched: 6. This CDR3 region has 13 residues. The chain's CDR3 is CASSNQTGDGYTF. The DNA of the CDR3 is TGTGCCAGCAGCAACCAAACAGGGGATGGCTACACCTTC.

The rearrangement links TRBV3-1 (or the pseudogene TRBV3-2) to TRBJ1-2, with 11 bases that match TRBD1. Per the germline V gene, CDR1 is LGHDT and CDR2 is YNNKEL (reference sequence). After removal of 5 bases from V and 5 bases from J, the junction contained 10 bases not matched to a gene. This CDR3 is built from 16 residues. The CDR3 DNA reads TGTGCCAGCAGCAGTGGGACAGGGGGAATACGTTATGGCTACACCTTC. It specifies CASSSGTGGIRYGYTF.

The chain employs TRBV13 and TRBJ2-7; 7 positions match TRBD1. CDR3 length: 14 residues. V was pared by 3 bases and J by 1 base, with 3 bases of the junction left unmatched. CDR1 and CDR2 from the germline V gene are PRHDT and FYEKMQ (reference sequence). Written as DNA, the CDR3 is TGTGCCAGCAGCTTCCGACAGGGATCCTACGAGCAGTACTTC. It encodes CASSFRQGSYEQYF.

This clone appeared a single time. J is TRBJ1-1 and V is TRBV6-1; 8 nucleotides match TRBD1. Per the germline V gene, CDR1 is MNHNS and CDR2 is SASEGT. After removal of 3 bases from V and 4 bases from J, the junction contained 4 bases not matched to a gene. CDR3 length: 14 amino acids. In nucleotides, the CDR3 is TGTGCCAGCAGTGACAGGGGGCGAAGCACTGAAGCTTTCTTT. It is translated as CASSDRGRSTEAFF.

V usage is TRBV18 and J usage is TRBJ2-7, with 7 bases lining up with TRBD1. V lost 8 bases and J lost 6; bases outside the gene matches: 7. Germline CDR1 reads KGHSH; CDR2 reads LQKENI. This CDR3 is 12 amino acids long. The CDR3 nucleotides read TGTGCCAGCCGGGCGGCAGGGGGCGAGCAGTACTTC. This gives the protein CASRAAGGEQYF.

This chain uses TRBV3-1 (or the pseudogene TRBV3-2) with TRBJ1-2; perhaps TRBD1 as D (5 bases). Deletions cut 1 base from V and 8 bases from J, with 14 bases between. Germline V gene sequence: CDR1 LGHDT, CDR2 YNNKEL (reference sequence). The CDR3 has 14 residues. The CDR3 loop reads CASSQAPGGRGYTF. CDR3 coding DNA: TGTGCCAGCAGCCAAGCTCCGGGGGGGAGAGGCTACACCTTC.

This clone has only a few counts. The CDR3 is CASSAPTSSGNTIYF. CDR3 nucleotide sequence: TGTGCCAGCAGCGCCCCCACGAGCTCTGGAAACACCATATATTTT. The chain is built from TRBV2 and TRBJ1-3; D is ambiguous. There are 15 residues in the CDR3. CDR1 and CDR2 from the germline V gene are SNHLY and FYNNEI. The germline V and J ends were trimmed by 6 bases and 0 bases, with 12 bases remaining between them.

The V and J genes are TRBV7-6 and TRBJ2-1; 7 nucleotides match TRBD2. Germline lookup yields CDR1 SGHVS and CDR2 FNYEAQ. V lost 5 bases, J lost 0 bases, and 10 bases stayed unmatched. The length of the CDR3 is 17 residues. CDR3 protein: CASSLDAAGSSYNEQFF. The CDR3 bases are TGTGCCAGCAGCCTAGACGCAGCGGGGAGCTCCTACAATGAGCAGTTCTTC.

The chain links TRBV27 to TRBJ2-7, with 8 bases lining up with TRBD2. The germline gives CDR1 MNHEY, CDR2 SMNVEV (reference sequence). V shed 3 bases, J shed 5 bases, and the junction held 9 bases outside the gene matches. The CDR3 totals 15 residues. CDR3 in amino acids: CASSFQRESVHEQYF. For the CDR3, the DNA is TGTGCCAGCAGTTTCCAGCGGGAGTCGGTCCACGAGCAGTACTTC.

The genes are TRBV5-1 and TRBJ1-2; 7 bases map to TRBD1. The CDR3 sequence is 15 residues long. From germline, CDR1 is SGHRS and CDR2 YFSETQ. After removal of 4 bases from V and 7 bases from J, the junction contained 13 bases not matched to a gene. The CDR3 protein is CASSASGGALGGYTF. CDR3 nucleotides: TGCGCCAGCAGCGCCTCAGGGGGTGCCCTGGGTGGCTACACCTTC. Full variable domain (rest looked up from reference TRBV5-1 and TRBJ1-2): KAGVTQTPRYLIKTRGQQVTLSCSPISGHRSVSWYQQTPGQGLQFLFEYFSETQRNKGNFPGRFSGRQFSNSRSEMNVSTLELGDSALYLCASSASGGALGGYTFGSGTRLTVV.

The CDR3 DNA sequence: TGTGCCAGCAGACCACCAGGGATCGATCAGCCCCAGCATTTT. It codes for CASRPPGIDQPQHF. This chain connects TRBV6-5 to TRBJ1-5, with D tentatively TRBD1 (5 bases). Trimming removed 6 bases from V and 5 bases from J, with 14 bases in between. The germline V gene encodes CDR1 MNHEY and CDR2 SVGAGI. The CDR3 runs to 14 residues.

J is TRBJ1-2 and V is TRBV2; 10 bases are a match to TRBD1. Germline CDR1 is SNHLY and CDR2 is FYNNEI. Trimming took 6 bases from V and 4 from J; bases not matched to a gene: 5. The CDR3 spans 14 residues. In DNA, the CDR3 is TGTGCCAGCAGGGGACAGGGGCAGACCTATGGCTACACCTTC. Amino acids: CASRGQGQTYGYTF.

The V call is TRBV5-1, the J call TRBJ2-7; D possibly corresponds to TRBD2 (7 bases). This CDR3 comprises 16 residues. Germline-derived CDR1 and CDR2 are SGHRS and YFSETQ. V was pared by 9 bases and J by 2 bases, with 24 bases between. The chain's CDR3 is CATKKEGGMPTYEQYF. The CDR3 bases are TGCGCCACCAAGAAAGAGGGGGGGATGCCTACCTACGAGCAGTACTTC. The whole variable domain, remainder taken from reference TRBV5-1 and TRBJ2-7, is KAGVTQTPRYLIKTRGQQVTLSCSPISGHRSVSWYQQTPGQGLQFLFEYFSETQRNKGNFPGRFSGRQFSNSRSEMNVSTLELGDSALYLCATKKEGGMPTYEQYFGPGTRLTVT.

The V gene is TRBV13, the J gene TRBJ2-2; 12 bases are a match to TRBD2. CDR1 is PRHDT, CDR2 FYEKMQ, per germline (reference sequence). The V gene end was trimmed by 5 bases and the J gene end by 6 bases; junction bases not matched to a gene: 4. The CDR3 has 15 residues. The CDR3: CASSRTSGAPGELFF. Here the CDR3 DNA reads TGTGCCAGCAGCCGGACTAGCGGGGCTCCCGGGGAGCTGTTTTTT.

This chain connects TRBV7-6 to TRBJ1-3, with 8 nucleotides matching TRBD1. The CDR3 consists of 16 residues. Trimming cost V 3 bases and J 0 bases; bases outside gene matches: 4. Germline CDR1 reads SGHVS; CDR2 reads FNYEAQ. The chain's CDR3 is CASSLGQALSGNTIYF. In nucleotides, the CDR3 is TGTGCCAGCAGCTTGGGACAGGCTCTCTCTGGAAACACCATATATTTT.

This rearrangement joins TRBV5-6 to TRBJ1-4, with D tentatively TRBD1 (5 bases). Germline CDR1 reads SGHDT; CDR2 reads YYEEEE. V lost 1 base to trimming and J lost 6 bases, with 10 bases between them. The CDR3 runs 14 residues. This CDR3 is CASSLFQGYEKLFF. The CDR3 DNA is TGTGCCAGCAGCTTGTTCCAGGGTTATGAAAAACTGTTTTTT.

The rearrangement links TRBV24-1 to TRBJ2-5; D not resolved. The CDR3 runs 14 residues. Trimming removed 7 bases from V and 5 bases from J, with 16 bases in between. CDR1 is KGHDR, CDR2 SFDVKD, per germline. In DNA, the CDR3 is TGTGCCACCAGCGGCCCCGTGGAAGCGGAGACCCAGTACTTC. The encoded protein is CATSGPVEAETQYF.

This chain links TRBV19 with TRBJ2-1; TRBD2 agrees at 12 bases. CDR3 size: 16 residues. Germline assignment: CDR1 LNHDA and CDR2 SQIVND (reference sequence). V shed 5 bases, J shed 2 bases, and the junction held 4 bases outside the gene matches. The CDR3 DNA reads as TGTGCCAGTAGTCCAAGGACTAGCGGGGCCTACAATGAGCAGTTCTTC. This codes for CASSPRTSGAYNEQFF.